The 20 T cell receptor beta chains reported below all come from one sample, sequenced in a study of CD8+CD57+ T cells in acquired aplastic anemia. According to the study, genomic DNA was the template for TCR beta VDJ and CDR3 profiling. Each CDR3 protein is one row after TCRdb ran MiXCR on the reads. The table includes fewer than 300,000 distinct CDR3 sequences, less than 85% detected once. Patients chosen for sequencing had shown CD8+CD57+ cell expansion by flow cytometry. The sequenced material came from sorted CD4+, CD8+, or CD8+CD57+ T cells (not recorded which) from PBMCs. The source of these receptors is a human donor with aplastic anemia.

Comment on this clonotype: The junction does not match germline at one end; this may be a read error. The chain employs TRBV15 and TRBJ2-5; D perhaps matches TRBD2 (5 bases). This CDR3 comprises 14 residues. Germline V gene sequence: CDR1 LNHNV, CDR2 YYDKDF (reference sequence). The CDR3 bases are TGTCCCACCAGCAGAAGCGGCGAAGCAGAGACCCAGTACTTC. It is translated as CPTSRSGEAETQYF.

This clonotype was detected a few times. CDR3 amino acids: CASSSTGGADTQYF. The CDR3 nucleotides read TGTGCCAGCAGCTCAACGGGAGGTGCCGATACGCAGTATTTT. This chain uses TRBV11-2 with TRBJ2-3; TRBD2 matches 7 bases. Germline V gives CDR1 SGHAT, CDR2 FQNNGV. J was trimmed by 6 bases and V by 4 bases; bases with no gene match: 7. This CDR3 has 14 amino acids.

The chain joins TRBV2 to TRBJ2-2, with 8 bases identical to TRBD1. The CDR3 covers 13 residues. Germline assignment: CDR1 SNHLY and CDR2 FYNNEI. J lost 13 bases, V lost 8 bases, and 12 bases had no gene match. This CDR3 is CASLAGGTGALFF. The CDR3 DNA reads TGTGCCAGCTTGGCAGGGGGCACAGGTGCGCTGTTTTTT. Drawing the rest from reference TRBV2 and TRBJ2-2, the complete variable domain is EPEVTQTPSHQVTQMGQEVILRCVPISNHLYFYWYRQILGQKVEFLVSFYNNEISEKSEIFDDQFSVERPDGSNFTLKIRSTKLEDSAMYFCASLAGGTGALFFGEGSRLTVL.

This clonotype occurred many times. Here the CDR3 omits its conserved ending phenylalanine or tryptophan, so a read error is the likely source. No DNA is shown, since the ends of the CDR3 on it are uncertain; the CDR3 is the one TCRdb lists. V gene TRBV9 combines with J gene TRBJ2-3. Including both end residues, the CDR3 is 13 amino acids long. Germline V gene sequence: CDR1 SGDLS, CDR2 YYNGEE. CDR3 amino acids: CASSEGSDTQYFV.

The V and J genes are TRBV20-1 and TRBJ2-1, with 7 bases identical to TRBD2. Germline CDR1 reads DFQATT; CDR2 reads SNEGSKA (reference sequence). This CDR3 is 15 amino acids long. The CDR3 loop is CSGNPGGSPYNEQFF. The CDR3 region has the DNA TGCAGCGGAAATCCAGGCGGGAGTCCCTACAATGAGCAGTTCTTC.

About this clonotype itself: A junction boundary mismatches the germline segment, possibly from a read error. The genes are TRBV7-9 and TRBJ1-6, with D unresolved. The CDR3 extends over 14 amino acids. Germline V lookup: CDR1 SEHNR, CDR2 FQNEAQ (reference sequence). CDR3 protein: CASSLSSYSWPLHF. DNA of the CDR3: TGTGCCAGCAGCTTGAGTTCCTATAGTTGGCCCCTTCACTTT.

As to this clonotype: Mismatch with germline at one junction end may stem from a read error. This rearrangement joins TRBV19 to TRBJ2-3, with 9 bases aligning to TRBD2. Germline loops: CDR1 LNHDA, CDR2 SQIVND (reference sequence). The CDR3 length is 16 residues. As DNA, the CDR3 is TGTGCCAGTAGCATAGGTAGCGGGAGCTCCAATGATACGTTGTATTTT. Translation: CASSIGSGSSNDTLYF.

The CDR3 bases are TGTGCCAGCAGCCGCGTCCGGTGGGGAGGTGGCTACACCTTC. Its protein is CASSRVRWGGGYTF. J is TRBJ1-2 and V is TRBV5-4; D gene uncertain. The V and J ends lost 4 bases and 7 bases respectively, with 17 bases between them. The CDR3 extends over 14 amino acids. Germline CDR1 is SGHNT and CDR2 is YYREEE (reference sequence).

Points on this clonotype: The junction differs from germline at one of its ends, possibly a read error. This chain connects TRBV7-2 to TRBJ2-3; D gene unclear. The J call is uncertain, as TRBJ1-4 better fits the DNA end. CDR1 is SGHTA, CDR2 FQGNSA, per germline. The CDR3 totals 13 residues. CDR3 region: CASSPCGNETLFF. The CDR3 region has the DNA TGTGCCAGCAGCCCCTGCGGGAATGAAACACTGTTTTTT.

This clonotype was seen a handful of times. A much larger clonotype is one base distant, so this may be a read error. V and J are TRBV9 and TRBJ1-1; D is perhaps TRBD1 (5 bases). Germline V lookup: CDR1 SGDLS, CDR2 YYNGEE. The ends were cut back, 0 bases at V and 12 bases at J, with 21 bases in the middle. The CDR3 has 15 residues. The chain's CDR3 is CASSVGRQSTDTPFF. In nucleotides, the CDR3 is TGTGCCAGCAGCGTAGGGCGACAGAGCACAGATACGCCTTTCTTT.

The chain has TRBV12-3 or TRBV12-4 and TRBJ2-5, with 8 bases aligning to TRBD1. This CDR3 has 15 amino acids. The junction had 5 bases not matched to a gene; V was cut back by 3 bases and J by 2 bases. DNA for the CDR3: TGTGCCAGCAGTTTCGGGACAGGCGATCAAGAGACCCAGTACTTC. Residues: CASSFGTGDQETQYF.

Points on this clonotype: This may be a read error, as it is one base from a much larger clone. The rearrangement joins TRBV7-9 to TRBJ2-6, with 7 bases identical to TRBD2. Germline CDR1 reads SEHNR; CDR2 reads FQNEAQ (reference sequence). This CDR3 has 17 amino acids. V trimming: 3 bases; J trimming: 13 bases; junction bases outside the gene matches: 18. The CDR3 nucleotides read TGTGCCAGCAGCTTTCAAAGAAGCGGGGCGAGCGATGAGGTCCTGACTTTC. It encodes CASSFQRSGASDEVLTF.

This chain connects TRBV7-9 to TRBJ1-1, with 7 bases identical to TRBD1. The CDR3 contains 16 residues. The V gene's germline CDR1 is SEHNR and CDR2 FQNEAQ (reference sequence). The trim removed 6 bases at V and 2 bases at J, leaving 12 bases unmatched. The DNA of the CDR3 is TGTGCCAGCAGTGCGGCAGGGGGGGTGCTCAACACTGAAGCTTTCTTT. Its translation: CASSAAGGVLNTEAFF.

The chain is built from TRBV29-1 and TRBJ1-2, with 8 bases that match TRBD1. The CDR3 extends over 12 amino acids. The V segment lost 7 bases and the J segment 8 bases; nucleotides outside the gene matches: 9. The germline V gene has CDR1 SQVTM and CDR2 ANQGSEA. The CDR3 region is CSGADRAGGYTF. CDR3 sequence (DNA): TGCAGCGGGGCGGACAGGGCCGGAGGCTACACCTTC.

This clonotype was observed a single time. The chain links TRBV7-2 to TRBJ2-7, with TRBD1 matching over 7 bases. The germline gives CDR1 SGHTA, CDR2 FQGNSA. The CDR3 contains 15 residues. CDR3 region: CASSFARQGDTQHYV. Written as DNA, the CDR3 is TGTGCCAGCAGTTTTGCTCGACAGGGCGATACGCAGCATTACGTC.

This clonotype was found once. The CDR3 ends on some other residue instead of the conserved phenylalanine or tryptophan, so this is likely a read error. The DNA is omitted, as the CDR3 cannot be located on it reliably, and the CDR3 follows TCRdb's listing. The rearrangement links TRBV2 to TRBJ2-6; the table's TRBD1 call for D was not verified on the DNA. With termini counted, the CDR3 has 16 amino acids. Germline CDR1 SNHLY, CDR2 FYNNEI. The CDR3 loop reads CASGDGGTDAQYVRTG.

The chain recombines TRBV5-6 with TRBJ2-1, with TRBD2 matching over 7 bases. Trimming removed 3 bases from V and 9 bases from J; junction bases left unmatched: 9. Germline CDR1 and CDR2: SGHDT and YYEEEE. This CDR3 comprises 14 residues. The CDR3 spells CASSSTSGITEQFF. In nucleotides, the CDR3 is TGTGCCAGCAGCTCAACAAGCGGGATTACTGAGCAGTTCTTC.

For this clonotype: The missing conserved phenylalanine or tryptophan at the end of this CDR3 makes a read error likely. The limits of the CDR3 on the DNA are not certain, so only TCRdb's listed CDR3 is given. The rearrangement joins TRBV19 to TRBJ2-1; the tabulated D call, TRBD2, remains unverified against the DNA. Germline assignment: CDR1 LNHDA and CDR2 SQIVND (reference sequence). The CDR3 is 16 residues long, ends included. CDR3 sequence: CASSIASGADNDQFFV.

V usage is TRBV6-5 and J usage is TRBJ2-5, with 8 nucleotides matching TRBD1. This CDR3 spans 14 amino acids. Trimming at V came to 5 bases and at J to 2 bases, leaving 4 bases not matched to a gene. Germline-derived CDR1 and CDR2 are MNHEY and SVGAGI. Here the CDR3 reads CASSPGTGQETQYF. CDR3 DNA sequence: TGTGCCAGCAGTCCAGGGACAGGACAAGAGACCCAGTACTTC.

This chain joins TRBV20-1 and TRBJ2-3; D ambiguous. Germline V gene lookup returns CDR1 DFQATT and CDR2 SNEGSKA (reference sequence). The V end was cut by 8 bases, the J end by 2 bases, with 8 bases between. The CDR3 contains 11 residues. CDR3 region: CSRKSTDTQYF. Written as DNA, the CDR3 is TGCAGTCGTAAGTCCACAGATACGCAGTATTTT.